These 3 T cell receptor beta chains share one sample of origin, sequenced in a study of high-grade serous ovarian cancer treatment subgroups. The protocol was immunoSEQ multiplex PCR, while the TCRdb copy is restricted to in-frame clones and leaves out a portion. The sample holds 12,000 to 15,000 clones; 86% are singletons and the top ten take 6% to 7%. Tumor samples were taken before definitive surgery or chemotherapy. Sequenced sample: tumor tissue. These receptor sequences come from a human donor with high-grade serous ovarian cancer.

This clone has only one observation. The CDR3 sequence: CASKSPRQGSYGYTF. The CDR3 nucleotides are TGTGCCAGCAAATCCCCGCGACAGGGAAGCTATGGCTACACCTTC. The chain uses TRBV28 and TRBJ1-2, with 7 bases matching TRBD1. V lost 7 bases and J lost 4; bases outside the gene matches: 12. Looked up from germline, CDR1 is MDHEN and CDR2 is SYDVKM. CDR3 length equals 15 residues.

The genes are TRBV10-2 and TRBJ2-3; D ambiguous. The V end was cut by 5 bases, the J end by 1 base, with 7 bases between. In germline, CDR1 is WSHSY, CDR2 SAAADI. CDR3 length: 13 residues. CDR3 in amino acids: CASSTRGTDTQYF. As DNA, the CDR3 is TGCGCCAGCAGTACAAGGGGCACAGATACGCAGTATTTT.

The rearrangement uses TRBV9 and TRBJ1-1; tentative D call: TRBD1 (6 bases). V gave up 3 bases and J gave up 4 bases, with 13 bases separating them. The CDR3 runs to 14 residues. In germline, CDR1 is SGDLS, CDR2 YYNGEE. The CDR3 sequence is CASSGNPGVTEAFF. DNA for the CDR3: TGTGCCAGCAGCGGAAACCCAGGGGTCACTGAAGCTTTCTTT.